What follows are 18 T cell receptor beta chains derived from one specimen sequenced in a study of cytomegalovirus exposure and HLA in healthy donors. Primers included in the PCR were 60 Vbeta and 13 Jbeta primers. Generated by immunoSEQ multiplex PCR, the TCRdb table keeps only in-frame clones and is missing some. In all, the sample yields approximately 120,000 clones. The specimen was PBMCs. The receptors come from a woman aged 55 to 70 in good health and CMV-seronegative.

The rearrangement joins TRBV20-1 to TRBJ1-1, with D unresolved. CDR1 and CDR2 from the germline V gene are DFQATT and SNEGSKA (reference sequence). Between the trimmed V and J ends, which lost 7 bases and 10 bases, there was a span of 7 bases. The CDR3 loop spans 8 amino acids. CDR3 sequence reads: CSDSAAFF. In nucleotides, the CDR3 is TGCAGTGACTCTGCAGCTTTCTTT.

V is TRBV5-1 and J is TRBJ1-2, with 9 bases aligning to TRBD1. This CDR3 has 15 residues. Germline V lookup: CDR1 SGHRS, CDR2 YFSETQ. J gave up 4 bases and V 0 bases, and 4 bases lay outside the gene matches. CDR3 DNA sequence: TGCGCCAGCAGCTTGGTTGGGACAGGGTCCTATGGCTACACCTTC. This gives the protein CASSLVGTGSYGYTF.

The V and J genes are TRBV6-1 and TRBJ1-5; D gene ambiguous. Germline V gene data show CDR1 as MNHNS and CDR2 as SASEGT. Deletions cut 0 bases from V and 2 bases from J, with 8 bases between. This CDR3 is 15 amino acids long. Here the CDR3 reads CASSEAAVGNQPQHF. CDR3 nucleotides: TGTGCCAGCAGTGAAGCGGCGGTGGGCAATCAGCCCCAGCATTTT.

The V gene is TRBV5-1, the J gene TRBJ2-5; D gene uncertain. The J call may be mistaken, given a closer DNA end match to TRBJ2-7. Germline V gives CDR1 SGHRS, CDR2 YFSETQ. The CDR3 spans 13 residues. The CDR3 DNA is TGCGCCAGCAGCTCTCGTCGCGGCGACGAGCAGTACTTC. Translating gives CASSSRRGDEQYF.

V gene TRBV5-1 combines with J gene TRBJ2-5; 10 bases are shared with TRBD2. The J call may be mistaken, given a closer DNA end match to TRBJ2-7. This CDR3 has 15 residues. Per germline, CDR1 SGHRS and CDR2 YFSETQ. DNA for the CDR3: TGCGCCAGCAGCCGGACTAGCGGAAACTCCTACGAGCAGTACTTC. Translating it yields CASSRTSGNSYEQYF.

This sequence joins TRBV4-1 and TRBJ1-6, with D uncertain. CDR1 and CDR2 from the germline V gene are MGHRA and YSYEKL. CDR3 size: 14 residues. The V and J ends lost 4 bases and 8 bases respectively, with 12 bases between them. The CDR3 reads CASSPPREDSPLHF. Here the CDR3 DNA reads TGCGCCAGCAGCCCCCCCCGCGAGGATTCACCCCTCCACTTT.

This chain links TRBV28 with TRBJ1-2; D is perhaps TRBD1 (5 bases). Germline-derived CDR1 and CDR2 are MDHEN and SYDVKM. The CDR3 totals 14 residues. V was cut by 1 base and J by 6 bases, with 12 bases left in between. The CDR3 loop reads CASSLLRGGDGYTF. CDR3 nucleotides: TGTGCCAGCAGTTTATTACGGGGCGGGGATGGCTACACCTTC.

The CDR3 here is CASGQGYGANVLTF. The CDR3 DNA is TGTGCCAGCGGACAAGGGTATGGGGCCAACGTCCTGACTTTC. This chain connects TRBV28 to TRBJ2-6, with D tentatively TRBD1 (5 bases). From germline, CDR1 is MDHEN and CDR2 SYDVKM. Trimming took 8 bases from V and 3 from J, leaving 11 bases between them. The CDR3 spans 14 residues.

This sequence joins TRBV5-1 and TRBJ2-7; 11 bases match TRBD2. This CDR3 spans 15 amino acids. Germline assignment: CDR1 SGHRS and CDR2 YFSETQ. V trimming: 4 bases; J trimming: 5 bases; junction bases outside the gene matches: 8. As DNA, the CDR3 is TGCGCCAGCAGCCCTAGCGTAGCGGGAGGGAACGAGCAGTACTTC. It encodes CASSPSVAGGNEQYF.

The rearrangement links TRBV5-6 to TRBJ2-7; the D gene is possibly TRBD1 (5 bases). V shed 1 base and J shed 2 bases, with 7 bases lying between them. The V gene's germline CDR1 is SGHDT and CDR2 YYEEEE. The CDR3 is 13 residues long. The CDR3 region has the DNA TGTGCCAGCAGCTTGACGACAGCCTACGAGCAGTACTTC. This sequence encodes CASSLTTAYEQYF.

The chain couples TRBV6-5 to TRBJ1-1; tentative D call: TRBD1 (5 bases). CDR1 and CDR2 (germline): MNHEY, SVGAGI. This CDR3 is 13 amino acids long. Deletions cut 6 bases from V and 5 bases from J, with 13 bases between. The CDR3 DNA follows: TGTGCCAGCAGACCCAGGGTGGGGACTGAAGCTTTCTTT. Residues: CASRPRVGTEAFF.

This chain links TRBV7-6 with TRBJ2-3, with TRBD1 as a possible D gene (5 bases). CDR3 length: 15 amino acids. V shed 1 base and J shed 0 bases, with 8 bases lying between them. Germline CDR1 reads SGHVS; CDR2 reads FNYEAQ. The CDR3 DNA sequence: TGTGCCAGCAGCTTAGAGGGGTGGAGCACAGATACGCAGTATTTT. Translation: CASSLEGWSTDTQYF.

This sequence joins TRBV28 and TRBJ1-1, with a possible D match to TRBD1 (6 bases). Per germline, CDR1 MDHEN and CDR2 SYDVKM. This CDR3 region has 14 residues. V was cut by 8 bases and J by 1 base, with 14 bases left in between. CDR3 sequence (DNA): TGTGCCAGCTCACGGACAGATACGAACACTGAAGCTTTCTTT. Its translation is CASSRTDTNTEAFF.

The rearrangement uses TRBV15 and TRBJ1-6; no clear D. The CDR3 consists of 18 residues. The germline V and J ends were trimmed by 2 bases and 0 bases, with 14 bases remaining between them. The germline CDR1 and CDR2 sequences are LNHNV and YYDKDF (reference sequence). The CDR3 DNA is TGTGCCACCAGCAGATCAACCCAGGCCAGCTCCTATAATTCACCCCTCCACTTT. Translated: CATSRSTQASSYNSPLHF.

The gene calls are TRBV5-1 and TRBJ2-3, with a weak D call TRBD2 (6 bases). Trimming cost V 4 bases and J 6 bases, with 18 bases left between them. Germline assignment: CDR1 SGHRS and CDR2 YFSETQ. The CDR3 totals 15 residues. CDR3: CASSLIGGFRDTQYF. The CDR3 region has the DNA TGCGCCAGCAGCCTGATTGGGGGGTTCCGGGATACGCAGTATTTT.

The CDR3 loop reads CASTREYGYTF. In DNA form, the CDR3 reads TGTGCCAGCACCCGAGAGTATGGCTACACCTTC. The chain links TRBV2 to TRBJ1-2; no clear D. The CDR3 contains 11 residues. V shed 7 bases and J shed 5 bases, with 8 bases lying between them. Germline CDR1 is SNHLY and CDR2 is FYNNEI.

The chain combines TRBV30 with TRBJ2-4, with D possibly being TRBD2 (5 bases). This CDR3 has 16 amino acids. Trimming left V 3 bases short and J 0 bases short, with 15 bases between. The germline gives CDR1 GTSNPN, CDR2 SVGIG (reference sequence). The CDR3 nucleotides are TGTGCCTGGAGGGTTCGGGGAAGCCTAGCCAAAAACATTCAGTACTTC. This encodes CAWRVRGSLAKNIQYF.

The rearrangement links TRBV6-4 to TRBJ1-2; 8 bases align to TRBD1. The CDR3 covers 16 residues. Germline assignment: CDR1 MRHNA and CDR2 SNTAGT. V was clipped by 3 bases and J by 1 base; unmatched bases: 7. Here the CDR3 reads CASSESGTGYNYGYTF. In nucleotides, the CDR3 is TGTGCCAGCAGTGAATCGGGGACAGGCTATAACTATGGCTACACCTTC.